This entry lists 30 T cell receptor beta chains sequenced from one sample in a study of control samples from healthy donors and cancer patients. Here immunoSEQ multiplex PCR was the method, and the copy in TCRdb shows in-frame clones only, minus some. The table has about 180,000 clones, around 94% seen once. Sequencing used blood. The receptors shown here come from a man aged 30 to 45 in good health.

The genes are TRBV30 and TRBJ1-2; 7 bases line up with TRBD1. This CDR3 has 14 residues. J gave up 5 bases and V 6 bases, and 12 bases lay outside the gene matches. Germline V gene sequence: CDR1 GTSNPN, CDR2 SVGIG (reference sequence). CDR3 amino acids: CACTPGTVGYGYTF. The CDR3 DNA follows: TGTGCCTGTACTCCCGGGACAGTGGGTTATGGCTACACCTTC.

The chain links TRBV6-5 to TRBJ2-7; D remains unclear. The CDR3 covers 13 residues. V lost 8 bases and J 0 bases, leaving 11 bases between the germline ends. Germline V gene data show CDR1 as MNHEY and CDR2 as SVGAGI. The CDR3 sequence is CASSPGPSYEQYF. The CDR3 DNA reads TGTGCCAGCTCGCCGGGTCCCTCCTACGAGCAGTACTTC.

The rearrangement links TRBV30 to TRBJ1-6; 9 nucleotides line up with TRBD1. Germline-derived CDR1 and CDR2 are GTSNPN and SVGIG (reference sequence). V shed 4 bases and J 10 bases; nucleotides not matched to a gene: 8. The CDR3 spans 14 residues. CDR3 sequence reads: CAWTVGTGTSPLHF. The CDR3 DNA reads TGTGCCTGGACGGTGGGGACAGGGACCTCACCCCTCCACTTT.

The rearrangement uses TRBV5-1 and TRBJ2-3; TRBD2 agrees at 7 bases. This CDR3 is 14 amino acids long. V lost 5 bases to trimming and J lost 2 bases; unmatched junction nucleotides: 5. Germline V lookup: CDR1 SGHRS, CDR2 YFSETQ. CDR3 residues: CASRGAGNTDTQYF. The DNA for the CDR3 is TGCGCCAGCAGAGGAGCGGGGAACACAGATACGCAGTATTTT.

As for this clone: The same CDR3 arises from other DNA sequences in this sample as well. The CDR3 sequence: CAWGRSYEQYF. CDR3 nucleotide sequence: TGTGCCTGGGGACGTTCCTACGAGCAGTACTTC. The gene calls are TRBV30 and TRBJ2-7; D not certain. The V gene's germline CDR1 is GTSNPN and CDR2 SVGIG (reference sequence). Trimming took 5 bases from V and 1 from J, leaving 6 bases between them. The CDR3 extends over 11 amino acids.

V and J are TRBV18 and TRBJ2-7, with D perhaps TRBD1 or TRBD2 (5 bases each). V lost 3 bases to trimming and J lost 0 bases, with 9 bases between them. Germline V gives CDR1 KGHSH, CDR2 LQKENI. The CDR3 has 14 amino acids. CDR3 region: CASSPRGASYEQYF. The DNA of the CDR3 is TGTGCCAGCTCACCCCGAGGGGCCTCCTACGAGCAGTACTTC. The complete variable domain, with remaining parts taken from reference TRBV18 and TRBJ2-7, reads NAGVMQNPRHLVRRRGQEARLRCSPMKGHSHVYWYRQLPEEGLKFMVYLQKENIIDESGMPKERFSAEFPKEGPSILRIQQVVRGDSAAYFCASSPRGASYEQYFGPGTRLTVT.

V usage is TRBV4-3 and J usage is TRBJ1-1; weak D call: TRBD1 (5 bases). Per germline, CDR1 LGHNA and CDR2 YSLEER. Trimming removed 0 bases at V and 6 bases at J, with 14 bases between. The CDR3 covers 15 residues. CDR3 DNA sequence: TGCGCCAGCAGCCAAGAATTCGGAGGGGTCTCTGAAGCTTTCTTT. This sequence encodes CASSQEFGGVSEAFF.

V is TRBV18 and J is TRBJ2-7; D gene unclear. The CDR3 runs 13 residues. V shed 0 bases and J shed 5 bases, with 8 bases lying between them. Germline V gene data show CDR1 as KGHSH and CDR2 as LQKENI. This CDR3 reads CASSPPNAHEQYF. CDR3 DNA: TGTGCCAGCTCACCACCGAACGCCCACGAGCAGTACTTC.

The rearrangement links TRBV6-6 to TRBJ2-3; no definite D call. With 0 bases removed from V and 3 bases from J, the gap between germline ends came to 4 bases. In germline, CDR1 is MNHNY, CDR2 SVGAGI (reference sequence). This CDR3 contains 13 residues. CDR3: CASSYSGTDTQYF. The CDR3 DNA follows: TGTGCCAGCAGTTACTCCGGTACAGATACGCAGTATTTT.

The CDR3 DNA is TGTGCCAGCAGTTACGGTGGGGGAACAGATACGCAGTATTTT. It yields the protein CASSYGGGTDTQYF. V is TRBV6-5 and J is TRBJ2-3, with D perhaps given as TRBD1 or TRBD2 (5 bases each). Per germline, CDR1 MNHEY and CDR2 SVGAGI. The CDR3 runs to 14 residues. V was clipped by 2 bases and J by 3 bases, with 9 bases between them.

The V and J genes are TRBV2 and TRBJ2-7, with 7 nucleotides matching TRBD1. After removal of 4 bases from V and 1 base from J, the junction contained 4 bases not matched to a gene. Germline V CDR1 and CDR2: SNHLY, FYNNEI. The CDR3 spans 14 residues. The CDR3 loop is CASSGQGSSYEQYF. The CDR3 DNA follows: TGTGCCAGCAGTGGACAGGGATCTTCCTACGAGCAGTACTTC. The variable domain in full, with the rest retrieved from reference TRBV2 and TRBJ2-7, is EPEVTQTPSHQVTQMGQEVILRCVPISNHLYFYWYRQILGQKVEFLVSFYNNEISEKSEIFDDQFSVERPDGSNFTLKIRSTKLEDSAMYFCASSGQGSSYEQYFGPGTRLTVT.

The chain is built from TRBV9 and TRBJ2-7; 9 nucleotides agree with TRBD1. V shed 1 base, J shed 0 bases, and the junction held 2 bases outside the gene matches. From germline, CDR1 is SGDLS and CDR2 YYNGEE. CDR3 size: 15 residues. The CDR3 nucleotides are TGTGCCAGCAGCGTAACAGGGGGCTTCTCCTACGAGCAGTACTTC. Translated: CASSVTGGFSYEQYF.

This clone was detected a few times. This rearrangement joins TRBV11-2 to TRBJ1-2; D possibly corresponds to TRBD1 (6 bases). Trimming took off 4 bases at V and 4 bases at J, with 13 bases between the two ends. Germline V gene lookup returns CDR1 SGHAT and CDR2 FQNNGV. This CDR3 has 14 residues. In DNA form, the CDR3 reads TGTGCCAGCAGCTGGACAGTGGGGTCCTATGGCTACACCTTC. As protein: CASSWTVGSYGYTF.

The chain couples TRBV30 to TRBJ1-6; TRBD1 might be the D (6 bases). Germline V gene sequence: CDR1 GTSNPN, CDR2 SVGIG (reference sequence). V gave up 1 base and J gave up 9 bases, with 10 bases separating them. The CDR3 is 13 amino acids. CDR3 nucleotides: TGTGCCTGGAGTGGCAGGGGCATTTCACCCCTCCACTTT. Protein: CAWSGRGISPLHF.

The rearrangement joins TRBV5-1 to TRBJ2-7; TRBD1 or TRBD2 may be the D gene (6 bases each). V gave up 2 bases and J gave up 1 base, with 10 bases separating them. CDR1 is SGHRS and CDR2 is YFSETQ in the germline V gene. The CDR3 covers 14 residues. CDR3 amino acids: CASSLTGASYEQYF. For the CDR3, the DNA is TGCGCCAGCAGCTTAACGGGGGCTTCCTACGAGCAGTACTTC. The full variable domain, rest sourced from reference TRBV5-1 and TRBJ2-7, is KAGVTQTPRYLIKTRGQQVTLSCSPISGHRSVSWYQQTPGQGLQFLFEYFSETQRNKGNFPGRFSGRQFSNSRSEMNVSTLELGDSALYLCASSLTGASYEQYFGPGTRLTVT.

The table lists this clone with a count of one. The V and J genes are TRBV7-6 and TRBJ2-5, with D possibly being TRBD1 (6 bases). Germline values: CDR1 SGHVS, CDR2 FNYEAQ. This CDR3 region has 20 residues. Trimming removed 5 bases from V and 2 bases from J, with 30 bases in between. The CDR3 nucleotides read TGTGCCAGCAGCAGCGTCCTGGGGGTGGGGCTCAGAGGGACACAAGAGACCCAGTACTTC. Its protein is CASSSVLGVGLRGTQETQYF.

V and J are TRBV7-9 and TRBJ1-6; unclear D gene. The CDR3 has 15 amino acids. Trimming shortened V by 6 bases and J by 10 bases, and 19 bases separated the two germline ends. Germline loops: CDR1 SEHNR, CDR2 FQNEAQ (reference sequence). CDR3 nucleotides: TGTGCCAGCAGTGCCGACGCCCTTGGTGGGTCACCCCTCCACTTT. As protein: CASSADALGGSPLHF.

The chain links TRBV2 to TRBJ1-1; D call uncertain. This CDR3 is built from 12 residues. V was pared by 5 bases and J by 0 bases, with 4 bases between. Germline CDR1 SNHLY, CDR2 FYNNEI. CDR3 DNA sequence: TGTGCCAGCAGTCCCTTGAACACTGAAGCTTTCTTT. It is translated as CASSPLNTEAFF. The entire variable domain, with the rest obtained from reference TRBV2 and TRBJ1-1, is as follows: EPEVTQTPSHQVTQMGQEVILRCVPISNHLYFYWYRQILGQKVEFLVSFYNNEISEKSEIFDDQFSVERPDGSNFTLKIRSTKLEDSAMYFCASSPLNTEAFFGQGTRLTVV.

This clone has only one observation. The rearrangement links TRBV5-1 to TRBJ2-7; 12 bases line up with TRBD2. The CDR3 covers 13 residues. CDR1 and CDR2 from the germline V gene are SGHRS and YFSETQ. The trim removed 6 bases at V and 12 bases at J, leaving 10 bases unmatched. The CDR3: CASTNRTSGKGYF. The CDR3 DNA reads TGCGCCAGCACCAATAGGACTAGCGGGAAGGGGTACTTC.

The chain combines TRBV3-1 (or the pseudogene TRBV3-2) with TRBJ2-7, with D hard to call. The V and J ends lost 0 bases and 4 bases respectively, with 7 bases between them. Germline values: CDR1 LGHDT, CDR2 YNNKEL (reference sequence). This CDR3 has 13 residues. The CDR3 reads CASSQDPPYEQYF. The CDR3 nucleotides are TGTGCCAGCAGCCAAGACCCCCCTTACGAGCAGTACTTC.

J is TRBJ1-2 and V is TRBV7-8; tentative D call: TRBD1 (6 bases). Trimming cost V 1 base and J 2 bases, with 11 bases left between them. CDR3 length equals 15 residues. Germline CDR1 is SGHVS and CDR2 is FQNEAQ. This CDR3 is CASSLVSGGNYGYTF. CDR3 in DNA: TGTGCCAGCAGCTTAGTGTCTGGGGGCAACTATGGCTACACCTTC.

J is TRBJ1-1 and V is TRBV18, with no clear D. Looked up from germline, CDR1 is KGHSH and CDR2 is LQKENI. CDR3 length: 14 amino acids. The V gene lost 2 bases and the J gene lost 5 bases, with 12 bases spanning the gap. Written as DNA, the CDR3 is TGTGCCAGCTCACCAACTGGCGGCGCGACTGAAGCTTTCTTT. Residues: CASSPTGGATEAFF.

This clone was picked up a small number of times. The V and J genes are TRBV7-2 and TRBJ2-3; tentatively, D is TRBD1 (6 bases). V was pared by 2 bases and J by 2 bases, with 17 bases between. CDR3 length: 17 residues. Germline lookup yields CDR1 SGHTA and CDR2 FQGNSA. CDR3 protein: CASSLILRTDHTDTQYF. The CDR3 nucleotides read TGTGCCAGCAGCTTAATCCTCCGGACAGACCACACAGATACGCAGTATTTT.

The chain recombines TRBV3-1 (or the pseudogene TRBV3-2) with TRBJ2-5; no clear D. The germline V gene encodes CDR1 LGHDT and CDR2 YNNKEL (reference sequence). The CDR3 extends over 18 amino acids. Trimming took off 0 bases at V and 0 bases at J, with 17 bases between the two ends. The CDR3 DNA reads TGTGCCAGCAGCCAAGATTTAGTAACAGCAACGTACCAAGAGACCCAGTACTTC. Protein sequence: CASSQDLVTATYQETQYF.

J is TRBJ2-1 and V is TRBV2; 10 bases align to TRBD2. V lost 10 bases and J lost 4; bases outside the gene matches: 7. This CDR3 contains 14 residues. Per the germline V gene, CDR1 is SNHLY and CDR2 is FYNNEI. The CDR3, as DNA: TGTGCCAAGGGCCCTAGCGGGGGATACAATGAGCAGTTCTTC. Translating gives CAKGPSGGYNEQFF.

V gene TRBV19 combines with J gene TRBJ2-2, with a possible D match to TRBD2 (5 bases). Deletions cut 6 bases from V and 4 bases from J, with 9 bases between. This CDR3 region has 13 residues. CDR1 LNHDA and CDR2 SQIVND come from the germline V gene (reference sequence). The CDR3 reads CASREGATGELFF. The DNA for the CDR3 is TGTGCCAGTAGAGAGGGCGCCACCGGGGAGCTGTTTTTT. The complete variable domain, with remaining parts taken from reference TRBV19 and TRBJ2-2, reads DGGITQSPKYLFRKEGQNVTLSCEQNLNHDAMYWYRQDPGQGLRLIYYSQIVNDFQKGDIAEGYSVSREKKESFPLTVTSAQKNPTAFYLCASREGATGELFFGEGSRLTVL.

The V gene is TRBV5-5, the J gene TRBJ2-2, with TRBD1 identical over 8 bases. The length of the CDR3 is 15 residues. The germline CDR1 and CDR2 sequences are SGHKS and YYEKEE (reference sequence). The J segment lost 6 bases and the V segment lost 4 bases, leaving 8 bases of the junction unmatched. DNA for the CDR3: TGTGCCAGCAGCCCTGGACAGGGTGCGGCCGGGGAGCTGTTTTTT. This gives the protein CASSPGQGAAGELFF.

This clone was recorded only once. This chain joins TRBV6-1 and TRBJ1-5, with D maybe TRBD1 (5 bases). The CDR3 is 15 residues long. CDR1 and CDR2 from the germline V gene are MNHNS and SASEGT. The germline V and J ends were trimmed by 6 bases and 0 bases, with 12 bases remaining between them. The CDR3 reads CASRKTAYSNQPQHF. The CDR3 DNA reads TGTGCCAGCAGAAAGACAGCTTATAGCAATCAGCCCCAGCATTTT.

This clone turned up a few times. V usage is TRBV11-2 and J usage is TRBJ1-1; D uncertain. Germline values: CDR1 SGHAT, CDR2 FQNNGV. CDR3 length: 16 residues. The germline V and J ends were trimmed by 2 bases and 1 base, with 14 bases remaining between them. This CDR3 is CASSLTPRFENTEAFF. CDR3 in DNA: TGTGCCAGCAGCTTAACCCCGCGGTTTGAGAACACTGAAGCTTTCTTT. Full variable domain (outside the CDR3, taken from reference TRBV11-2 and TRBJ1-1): EAGVAQSPRYKIIEKRQSVAFWCNPISGHATLYWYQQILGQGPKLLIQFQNNGVVDDSQLPKDRFSAERLKGVDSTLKIQPAKLEDSAVYLCASSLTPRFENTEAFFGQGTRLTVV.

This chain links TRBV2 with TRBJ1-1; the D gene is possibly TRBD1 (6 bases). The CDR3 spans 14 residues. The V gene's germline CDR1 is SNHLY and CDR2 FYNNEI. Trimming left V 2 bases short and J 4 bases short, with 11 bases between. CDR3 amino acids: CASSERQEGTEAFF. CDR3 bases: TGTGCCAGCAGTGAAAGACAGGAGGGCACTGAAGCTTTCTTT.